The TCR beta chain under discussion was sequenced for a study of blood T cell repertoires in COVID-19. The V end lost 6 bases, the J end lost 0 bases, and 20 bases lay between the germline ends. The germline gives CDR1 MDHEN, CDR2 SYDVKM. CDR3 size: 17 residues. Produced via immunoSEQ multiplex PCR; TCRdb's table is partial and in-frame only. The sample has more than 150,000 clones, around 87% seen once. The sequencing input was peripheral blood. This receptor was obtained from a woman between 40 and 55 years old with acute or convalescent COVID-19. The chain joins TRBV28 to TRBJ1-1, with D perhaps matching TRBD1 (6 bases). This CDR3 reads CASSLDRSGVMNTEAFF. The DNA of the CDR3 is TGTGCCAGCAGCCTCGACAGGTCCGGGGTTATGAACACTGAAGCTTTCTTT.